This T cell receptor (beta chain) was identified during a study of blood T cell repertoires in COVID-19. Overall study: Sources were T cells, B-cell-depleted T cells, or PBMCs; the material itself was cDNA or gDNA.

Study processing details: Amplification of reference gene primers provided the estimated nucleated cell counts. Repertoires were generated with immunoSEQ multiplex PCR, while TCRdb's copy carries only in-frame clones and drops some. V and J calls and clone size are given by that table; D and trimming were obtained from the DNA. The data hold some 70,000 clones, with about 88% observed a single time. The CDR3 extends over 16 amino acids. Germline V gene lookup returns CDR1 LNHDA and CDR2 SQIVND (reference sequence). V lost 3 bases to trimming and J lost 1 base; unmatched junction nucleotides: 2. This chain connects TRBV19 to TRBJ2-2, with 10 bases lining up with TRBD2. The sample comprised peripheral blood. The TCR was taken from a man aged 65 to 79 with active or convalescent COVID-19. The CDR3 region has the DNA TGTGCCAGTAGTATCCGGACTAGCGGGAACACCGGGGAGCTGTTTTTT. Its translation is CASSIRTSGNTGELFF.